Each of the 26 T cell receptor beta chains below was sequenced from the same sample in a study of Ad26.COV2.S vaccination and SARS-CoV-2 variants. As to treatment: approximately 18 received Ad26.COV2.S at low or high dose, single or two shots; 5 received placebo; per-sample allocation not given. It was on day 63 after the first vaccine or placebo injection that samples were taken. TCRdb's copy holds only in-frame clones and misses some; the assay was immunoSEQ multiplex PCR. The sample includes around 450,000 clones, 75% to 95% of them seen just once. This sample comprised peripheral blood, obtained in a trial of Ad26.COV2.S vaccine versus placebo. Receptors were obtained from a person aged 18-60 years who received the Ad26.COV2.S COVID-19 vaccine or a placebo.

The genes are TRBV5-8 and TRBJ2-5, with a possible D match to TRBD2 (6 bases). V was trimmed by 0 bases and J by 5 bases, leaving 11 bases between them. This CDR3 has 14 amino acids. Per the germline V gene, CDR1 is SGHTS and CDR2 is YDEGEE. CDR3 DNA: TGTGCCAGCAGCTTGGCCTTGGGAGGCGAGACCCAGTACTTC. Translation: CASSLALGGETQYF.

This clone was detected only a few times. V gene TRBV4-3 combines with J gene TRBJ1-5; D may be TRBD1 (5 bases). Trimming cost V 6 bases and J 1 base, with 13 bases left between them. Germline V gene data show CDR1 as LGHNA and CDR2 as YSLEER. The CDR3 is 15 amino acids. The CDR3 DNA sequence: TGCGCCAGCAGTCCACAGGCGGAGAGCAATCAGCCCCAGCATTTT. It codes for CASSPQAESNQPQHF.

On this clone: Different DNA sequences within this sample yield the same CDR3. This chain joins TRBV7-2 and TRBJ2-7; 11 bases map to TRBD1. This CDR3 has 14 amino acids. Germline-derived CDR1 and CDR2 are SGHTA and FQGNSA. The V segment lost 4 bases and the J segment 4 bases; nucleotides outside the gene matches: 3. The CDR3 reads CASSWDRGLYEQYF. The CDR3 DNA is TGTGCCAGCAGCTGGGACAGGGGGTTGTACGAGCAGTACTTC. Together with reference TRBV7-2 and TRBJ2-7, the CDR3 gives the full variable domain: GAGVSQSPSNKVTEKGKDVELRCDPISGHTALYWYRQSLGQGLEFLIYFQGNSAPDKSGLPSDRFSAERTGGSVSTLTIQRTQQEDSAVYLCASSWDRGLYEQYFGPGTRLTVT.

This clone occurred once. V and J are TRBV6-5 and TRBJ2-1; 8 bases are shared with TRBD2. The length of the CDR3 is 14 residues. CDR1 is MNHEY, CDR2 SVGAGI, per germline. Trimming cost V 0 bases and J 10 bases; bases outside gene matches: 5. In DNA, the CDR3 is TGTGCCAGCAGTTACTCGGGGACTAGAAGCGAGCAGTTCTTC. It yields the protein CASSYSGTRSEQFF.

The V and J genes are TRBV7-2 and TRBJ2-1, with 14 bases identical to TRBD2. The V gene's germline CDR1 is SGHTA and CDR2 FQGNSA. V shed 5 bases, J shed 8 bases, and the junction held 5 bases outside the gene matches. CDR3 length: 15 amino acids. CDR3: CASSAGLAGVDEQFF. The CDR3 coding sequence is TGTGCCAGCAGCGCGGGACTAGCGGGAGTCGATGAGCAGTTCTTC.

The chain joins TRBV12-3 or TRBV12-4 to TRBJ1-4, with a tentative D call TRBD1 (5 bases). Trimming cost V 7 bases and J 8 bases, with 11 bases left between them. The CDR3 is 12 residues long. In DNA form, the CDR3 reads TGTGCCAGCAACACTTGGGGGGAAAAACTGTTTTTT. Its protein product is CASNTWGEKLFF.

The chain employs TRBV29-1 and TRBJ2-1; D unclear. The germline V gene encodes CDR1 SQVTM and CDR2 ANQGSEA. The germline V and J ends were trimmed by 2 bases and 1 base, with 6 bases remaining between them. The CDR3 is made up of 13 amino acids. CDR3 sequence: CSVETGSYNEQFF. The CDR3, as DNA: TGCAGCGTTGAAACCGGTTCCTACAATGAGCAGTTCTTC.

The chain couples TRBV6-6 to TRBJ1-2, with TRBD1 matching 7 bases. Trimming took 5 bases from V and 6 from J; bases not matched to a gene: 3. CDR3 length: 12 amino acids. CDR1 is MNHNY, CDR2 SVGAGI, per germline (reference sequence). In DNA form, the CDR3 reads TGTGCCAGCAGTGGACAGGTTCATGGCTACACCTTC. Its protein product is CASSGQVHGYTF.

The chain recombines TRBV3-1 (or the pseudogene TRBV3-2) with TRBJ2-6; perhaps TRBD2 as D (5 bases). Germline V gives CDR1 LGHDT, CDR2 YNNKEL (reference sequence). This CDR3 has 18 amino acids. Trimming shortened V by 1 base and J by 0 bases, and 13 bases separated the two germline ends. CDR3 protein: CASSQARVGISGANVLTF. CDR3 coding DNA: TGTGCCAGCAGCCAAGCGAGAGTCGGGATCTCTGGGGCCAACGTCCTGACTTTC.

The chain links TRBV7-9 to TRBJ2-1; 12 bases agree with TRBD1. The trim removed 4 bases at V and 7 bases at J, leaving 5 bases unmatched. The CDR3 is 15 amino acids. Germline CDR1 is SEHNR and CDR2 is FQNEAQ (reference sequence). The CDR3 reads CASSWGTGGMNEQFF. CDR3 coding DNA: TGTGCCAGCAGCTGGGGGACAGGGGGCATGAATGAGCAGTTCTTC.

This chain joins TRBV4-1 and TRBJ1-5; D may be TRBD1 (5 bases). This CDR3 is built from 16 residues. CDR1 and CDR2 (germline): MGHRA, YSYEKL. The V and J ends lost 4 bases and 0 bases respectively, with 13 bases between them. The CDR3 spells CASSRVLDTSNQPQHF. CDR3 nucleotides: TGCGCCAGCAGCCGAGTATTGGACACTAGCAATCAGCCCCAGCATTTT.

The genes are TRBV11-2 and TRBJ2-5; 15 bases agree with TRBD2. The V segment lost 5 bases and the J segment 7 bases; nucleotides outside the gene matches: 11. Germline V CDR1 and CDR2: SGHAT, FQNNGV. This CDR3 contains 17 residues. The CDR3: CASSPGLAGGGLGTQYF. The CDR3 DNA reads TGTGCCAGCAGCCCTGGACTAGCGGGAGGGGGCCTAGGGACCCAGTACTTC.

This clone has just one count. The J gene is TRBJ2-2, the V gene TRBV2, with TRBD2 identical over 8 bases. Germline CDR1 and CDR2: SNHLY and FYNNEI. The CDR3 is 16 amino acids. V trimming: 6 bases; J trimming: 1 base; junction bases outside the gene matches: 7. This chain's CDR3 is CASRLESGRNTGELFF. For the CDR3, the DNA is TGTGCCAGCAGACTTGAAAGCGGGAGGAACACCGGGGAGCTGTTTTTT.

The V gene is TRBV21-1, the J gene TRBJ2-7; TRBD2 was called by the table and not checked on the DNA. TRBV21-1 is noted as a pseudogene. The CDR3 sequence is 16 residues long. CDR3: CASSKGRRPDSYEQYF. CDR3 in DNA: TGTGCCAGCAGCAAAGGGCGGCGCCCCGACTCCTACGAGCAGTACTTC.

This rearrangement joins TRBV18 to TRBJ1-1; D is undetermined. This CDR3 is built from 16 residues. The V gene's germline CDR1 is KGHSH and CDR2 LQKENI. The V gene lost 2 bases and the J gene lost 0 bases, with 13 bases spanning the gap. The CDR3 reads CASSPTLGQLNTEAFF. CDR3 DNA: TGTGCCAGCTCACCAACTTTAGGCCAGCTGAACACTGAAGCTTTCTTT.

The count of this clone is one. The rearrangement uses TRBV28 and TRBJ1-5; 7 positions agree with TRBD1. With 9 bases clipped from V and 7 bases from J, the junction kept 6 bases outside the gene matches. CDR1 is MDHEN and CDR2 is SYDVKM in the germline V gene. The CDR3 is 12 residues long. The CDR3 loop reads CARGQGDQPQHF. The CDR3 region has the DNA TGTGCCAGGGGTCAGGGGGACCAGCCCCAGCATTTT.

The V call is TRBV27, the J call TRBJ2-7, with 9 bases aligning to TRBD1. Germline V gene lookup returns CDR1 MNHEY and CDR2 SMNVEV (reference sequence). This CDR3 is built from 14 residues. Trimming at V came to 5 bases and at J to 2 bases, leaving 4 bases not matched to a gene. The CDR3 DNA is TGTGCCAGCAGTGTGGACAGGGGACCCTACGAGCAGTACTTC. It translates to CASSVDRGPYEQYF.

This chain joins TRBV4-2 and TRBJ2-3, with TRBD2 matching over 8 bases. The CDR3 is 17 amino acids. With 2 bases clipped from V and 4 bases from J, the junction kept 11 bases outside the gene matches. Looked up from germline, CDR1 is LGHNA and CDR2 is YNFKEQ. CDR3: CASSQSSLAGGPDTQYF. The DNA for the CDR3 is TGTGCCAGCAGCCAATCGTCACTTGCGGGAGGACCAGATACGCAGTATTTT.

As concerns this clone: The sample holds other DNA sequences that translate to the same CDR3. This chain links TRBV3-1 (or the pseudogene TRBV3-2) with TRBJ2-7; no definite D call. V was pared by 1 base and J by 1 base, with 5 bases between. CDR3 length: 13 amino acids. Germline-derived CDR1 and CDR2 are LGHDT and YNNKEL (reference sequence). CDR3 DNA: TGTGCCAGCAGCCAAGGTCATTCCTACGAGCAGTACTTC. This gives the protein CASSQGHSYEQYF.

The table lists this clone with a count of one. V gene TRBV11-2 combines with J gene TRBJ2-5, with 13 bases that match TRBD2. CDR3 size: 16 residues. J was trimmed by 1 base and V by 5 bases; bases with no gene match: 4. Germline lookup yields CDR1 SGHAT and CDR2 FQNNGV. CDR3 loop: CASSRGLAGLQETQYF. The CDR3 DNA sequence: TGTGCCAGCAGCCGGGGACTAGCGGGACTCCAAGAGACCCAGTACTTC.

The chain employs TRBV3-1 (or the pseudogene TRBV3-2) and TRBJ1-1; D not resolved. Trimming removed 3 bases from V and 6 bases from J, with 11 bases in between. The germline CDR1 and CDR2 sequences are LGHDT and YNNKEL (reference sequence). This CDR3 comprises 13 residues. The CDR3 bases are TGTGCCAGCAGCCAGTTCAGATCCCCTGAAGCTTTCTTT. This sequence encodes CASSQFRSPEAFF.

The gene calls are TRBV19 and TRBJ2-1, with 11 bases matching TRBD2. Germline V CDR1 and CDR2: LNHDA, SQIVND (reference sequence). The CDR3 sequence is 15 residues long. V was pared by 3 bases and J by 6 bases, with 4 bases of the junction left unmatched. The CDR3 region has the DNA TGTGCCAGTAGTATCAAGCTAGCGGGAGGCAATGAGCAGTTCTTC. It translates to CASSIKLAGGNEQFF.

V gene TRBV27 combines with J gene TRBJ2-1; D is unclear. CDR1 and CDR2 (germline): MNHEY, SMNVEV (reference sequence). The CDR3 sequence is 15 residues long. V gave up 2 bases and J gave up 0 bases, with 8 bases separating them. CDR3 coding DNA: TGTGCCAGCAGTTTAATCCCCAGCTCCTACAATGAGCAGTTCTTC. It specifies CASSLIPSSYNEQFF.

The V call is TRBV12-5, the J call TRBJ1-1; D gene ambiguous. CDR1 is LGHNT, CDR2 FRNRAP, per germline. Trimming left V 2 bases short and J 1 base short, with 8 bases between. This CDR3 contains 14 residues. This chain's CDR3 is CASGLYWGNTEAFF. The CDR3, as DNA: TGTGCTAGTGGTTTGTACTGGGGGAACACTGAAGCTTTCTTT.

The chain couples TRBV29-1 to TRBJ2-2, with 8 nucleotides matching TRBD1. The CDR3 extends over 13 amino acids. Germline CDR1 SQVTM, CDR2 ANQGSEA. The V segment lost 6 bases and the J segment 1 base; nucleotides outside the gene matches: 1. Here the CDR3 reads CSVQGGNTGELFF. The CDR3 DNA reads as TGCAGCGTACAGGGGGGGAACACCGGGGAGCTGTTTTTT.

This rearrangement joins TRBV11-2 to TRBJ2-7; no reliable D call. This CDR3 comprises 13 residues. Germline V CDR1 and CDR2: SGHAT, FQNNGV. Trimming removed 5 bases at V and 3 bases at J, with 11 bases between. The CDR3 DNA reads TGTGCCAGCAGCCAGGTGACTGGCTACGAGCAGTACTTC. Protein: CASSQVTGYEQYF.